Given below is one TCR beta chain in context. The target antigen is unknown. As for the donors, each was a healthy bone marrow donor. The data were taken from a study of cytomegalovirus exposure and HLA in healthy donors. Study-level information: Among 150 million to 200 million T cells, an earlier analysis found 117 million unique TCR beta sequences.

The PCR employed 60 Vbeta primers together with 13 Jbeta primers. The protocol was immunoSEQ multiplex PCR, while the TCRdb copy is restricted to in-frame clones and leaves out a portion. The sample includes approximately 170,000 clones, 65% to 85% of them seen just once. Study findings and constraints: By HLA locus, TCR association rates varied in a later analysis, with DRB1 showing the most and HLA-C the fewest.

Trimming shortened V by 7 bases and J by 6 bases, and 22 bases separated the two germline ends. Germline loops: CDR1 MNHEY, CDR2 SMNVEV (reference sequence). CDR3 length: 15 residues. The chain has TRBV27 and TRBJ2-7; maybe TRBD2 (5 bases). The receptor was derived from a male donor in good health and CMV-seronegative. The sequenced sample consisted of PBMCs. Here the CDR3 reads CASTNQWGVSREQYF. CDR3 DNA sequence: TGTGCCAGCACAAATCAATGGGGAGTCTCACGCGAGCAGTACTTC.